What follows are 22 T cell receptor beta chains derived from one specimen sequenced in a study of glioma-infiltrating T cells. Using RNA template, CDR3s of TCR alpha and beta were amplified with iRepertoire arm-PCR. TCRdb re-called the multiplex PCR reads with MiXCR, one entry per CDR3 protein. The sample includes under 150,000 distinct CDR3 sequences, 24% of them seen just once. The sequenced sample was glioma tissue, nonneoplastic brain tissue, or PBMCs (not recorded which). The receptors stem from a human donor with low-grade glioma or glioblastoma, undergoing nonglioma brain surgery, or in good health (not recorded which).

In its sample, this clonotype was seen a few times. J is TRBJ2-3 and V is TRBV29-1; the match to TRBD2 covers 10 bases. Unmatched junction bases numbered 7, after V lost 1 base and J lost 6 bases. The germline CDR1 and CDR2 sequences are SQVTM and ANQGSEA. The CDR3 consists of 15 residues. CDR3 protein: CSVEGERGGWDTQYF. The CDR3 DNA follows: TGCAGCGTTGAAGGGGAGCGGGGGGGTTGGGATACGCAGTATTTT.

This clonotype was observed a handful of times. The chain's CDR3 is CASSSDRGQQFF. The CDR3 DNA sequence: TGTGCCAGCAGCTCCGACAGGGGTCAGCAGTTCTTC. This chain connects TRBV6-2 or TRBV6-3 to TRBJ2-1, with TRBD1 identical over 8 bases. The CDR3 contains 12 residues. Germline-derived CDR1 and CDR2 are MNHEY and SVGEGT. J was trimmed by 11 bases and V by 6 bases; bases with no gene match: 6.

This clonotype was observed a handful of times. The J gene is TRBJ2-3, the V gene TRBV28, with 9 nucleotides matching TRBD1. The CDR3 spans 16 residues. J lost 8 bases, V lost 1 base, and 10 bases had no gene match. The germline V gene has CDR1 MDHEN and CDR2 SYDVKM. The CDR3, as DNA: TGTGCCAGCAGTTTATATGGGACAGGGAGTTTGGTTACGCAGTATTTT. Translated: CASSLYGTGSLVTQYF.

On this clonotype: A much larger clone lies a single base off, so this may be a read error. V is TRBV6-2 or TRBV6-3 and J is TRBJ2-5; D may correspond to TRBD1 or TRBD2 (5 bases each). This CDR3 has 15 residues. V was shortened by 5 bases and J by 5 bases, with 18 bases between the two germline ends. CDR1 MNHEY and CDR2 SVGEGT come from the germline V gene. This CDR3 is CASSPGAVLGETQYF. CDR3 nucleotides: TGTGCCAGCAGTCCCGGGGCAGTCCTTGGGGAGACCCAGTACTTC.

This clonotype was counted a few times. The CDR3 DNA follows: TGCGCCAGCAGCCACGGATTTACTTCCGATGAAAAACTGTTTTTT. Its protein product is CASSHGFTSDEKLFF. The chain combines TRBV4-1 with TRBJ1-4; D is unresolved. Germline V gene sequence: CDR1 MGHRA, CDR2 YSYEKL. This CDR3 has 15 amino acids. Trimming pared 3 bases from V and 6 bases from J, leaving 14 bases between.

On this clonotype itself: Relative to the germline gene, one junction end is altered; a read error may explain this. The gene calls are TRBV14 and TRBJ1-1; 9 bases match TRBD1. The germline gives CDR1 SGHDN, CDR2 FVKESK. This CDR3 has 17 residues. The CDR3 coding sequence is TGTGCCAGCAGTCAAGATCCCGGACAGGGGCCTACCTTTGAAGCTTTCTTT. This encodes CASSQDPGQGPTFEAFF.

J is TRBJ2-5 and V is TRBV15, with D perhaps matching TRBD1 (5 bases). CDR3 size: 16 residues. Deletions cut 0 bases from V and 7 bases from J, with 18 bases between. Germline CDR1 reads LNHNV; CDR2 reads YYDKDF (reference sequence). The CDR3 DNA reads as TGTGCCACCAGCAGAGATCGGGCCAGTTACCAGGGGACCCAGTACTTC. Amino acid sequence: CATSRDRASYQGTQYF.

This clonotype was picked up many times. V usage is TRBV4-1 and J usage is TRBJ1-2; no reliable D call. The CDR3 has 12 residues. The V and J ends lost 4 bases and 6 bases respectively, with 9 bases between them. Germline V gives CDR1 MGHRA, CDR2 YSYEKL. This CDR3 reads CASSRVGHGYTF. The CDR3 DNA is TGCGCCAGCAGCCGGGTAGGGCATGGCTACACCTTC.

The chain employs TRBV2 and TRBJ1-2, with 7 nucleotides matching TRBD1. The CDR3 runs 14 residues. Germline V gene sequence: CDR1 SNHLY, CDR2 FYNNEI. V lost 10 bases to trimming and J lost 6 bases; unmatched junction nucleotides: 14. Written as DNA, the CDR3 is TGTGCCACCAGCCCTGACAGGGAGATTCATGGCTACACCTTC. This codes for CATSPDREIHGYTF. The full variable domain, completed using reference TRBV2 and TRBJ1-2, is EPEVTQTPSHQVTQMGQEVILRCVPISNHLYFYWYRQILGQKVEFLVSFYNNEISEKSEIFDDQFSVERPDGSNFTLKIRSTKLEDSAMYFCATSPDREIHGYTFGSGTRLTVV.

This clonotype was observed a handful of times. This sequence joins TRBV7-9 and TRBJ1-1; D perhaps matches TRBD1 (5 bases). The CDR3 covers 14 residues. Germline V gives CDR1 SEHNR, CDR2 FQNEAQ (reference sequence). V lost 5 bases and J 7 bases, leaving 17 bases between the germline ends. In DNA, the CDR3 is TGTGCCAGCAGCCCCGGACGGGGACCCTTTGAAGCTTTCTTT. It encodes CASSPGRGPFEAFF.

This clonotype was recorded at least ten times. The rearrangement joins TRBV20-1 to TRBJ2-1; the D is unclear. Trimming removed 0 bases at V and 0 bases at J, with 6 bases between. CDR1 is DFQATT, CDR2 SNEGSKA, per germline (reference sequence). The CDR3 consists of 14 residues. CDR3 loop: CSARDLSSYNEQFF. The CDR3 nucleotides are TGCAGTGCTAGAGATTTGAGCTCCTACAATGAGCAGTTCTTC.

The chain has TRBV2 and TRBJ2-2; the D gene is possibly TRBD1 (5 bases). This CDR3 region has 16 residues. Trimming removed 6 bases at V and 1 base at J, with 15 bases between. Germline lookup yields CDR1 SNHLY and CDR2 FYNNEI. The DNA of the CDR3 is TGTGCCAGCAGGCGCCGCACAGGAGAGAACACCGGGGAGCTGTTTTTT. Residues: CASRRRTGENTGELFF.

The V and J genes are TRBV20-1 and TRBJ1-5, with D uncertain. V was trimmed by 1 base and J by 1 base, leaving 11 bases between them. This CDR3 region has 15 residues. Germline-derived CDR1 and CDR2 are DFQATT and SNEGSKA (reference sequence). In DNA, the CDR3 is TGCAGTGCTAGAGGGGAAGGGCCGAGCAATCAGCCCCAGCATTTT. Translation: CSARGEGPSNQPQHF.

This clonotype was picked up a small number of times. The V and J genes are TRBV28 and TRBJ1-2; D gene uncertain. V lost 1 base and J 1 base, leaving 13 bases between the germline ends. Germline loops: CDR1 MDHEN, CDR2 SYDVKM. The CDR3 totals 16 residues. CDR3 nucleotides: TGTGCCAGCAGTTTATCGGGGTGGGGTTTTAACTATGGCTACACCTTC. Translation: CASSLSGWGFNYGYTF.

The V and J genes are TRBV18 and TRBJ1-1, with 8 bases identical to TRBD1. Looked up from germline, CDR1 is KGHSH and CDR2 is LQKENI. V shed 2 bases, J shed 3 bases, and the junction held 5 bases outside the gene matches. There are 15 residues in the CDR3. This CDR3 is CASSPTGTGYTEAFF. CDR3 DNA: TGTGCCAGCTCACCAACCGGGACAGGATACACTGAAGCTTTCTTT.

With respect to this clonotype: This may be a read error: a much more frequent sequence differs by one nucleotide. V usage is TRBV6-2 or TRBV6-3 and J usage is TRBJ2-6; D not resolved. Germline CDR1 is MNHEY and CDR2 is SVGEGT. This CDR3 is 16 amino acids long. V was clipped by 2 bases and J by 1 base, with 9 bases between them. The CDR3 protein is CASSYPESSGANVLTF. CDR3 in DNA: TGTGCCAGCAGTTACCCTGAGTCGTCTGGGGCCAACGTCCTGACTTTC.

This clonotype has a handful of counts. V and J are TRBV11-2 and TRBJ2-5; TRBD2 matches 8 bases. The germline CDR1 and CDR2 sequences are SGHAT and FQNNGV. The V segment lost 0 bases and the J segment 6 bases; nucleotides outside the gene matches: 9. This CDR3 is 16 amino acids long. CDR3 sequence: CASSLDRGGARKTQYF. The CDR3 DNA reads as TGTGCCAGCAGCTTAGATCGGGGGGGGGCCCGGAAGACCCAGTACTTC.

The chain uses TRBV7-9 and TRBJ1-2; D gene ambiguous. CDR3 size: 14 residues. Looked up from germline, CDR1 is SEHNR and CDR2 is FQNEAQ (reference sequence). Trimming removed 6 bases from V and 7 bases from J, with 18 bases in between. CDR3 protein: CASSFPERSPGYTF. The CDR3 coding sequence is TGTGCCAGCAGTTTCCCTGAACGGTCCCCTGGCTACACCTTC.

This chain joins TRBV6-1 and TRBJ2-3; the D gene could be TRBD1 or TRBD2 (6 bases each). This CDR3 contains 16 residues. The V end was cut by 6 bases, the J end by 3 bases, with 19 bases between. Germline-derived CDR1 and CDR2 are MNHNS and SASEGT. The CDR3 sequence is CASRTQGGRRTDTQYF. The DNA of the CDR3 is TGTGCCAGCAGAACCCAAGGGGGGCGAAGGACAGATACGCAGTATTTT.

This clonotype was seen just once. A much larger clonotype is one base distant, so this may be a read error. CDR3 region: CATSDLQVKGPDTQYF. The CDR3 DNA follows: TGTGCCACCAGTGATTTGCAAGTCAAAGGGCCAGATACGCAGTATTTT. The V call is TRBV24-1, the J call TRBJ2-3; no reliable D call. The V and J ends lost 0 bases and 4 bases respectively, with 13 bases between them. CDR3 length: 16 residues. Germline V lookup: CDR1 KGHDR, CDR2 SFDVKD.

This clonotype was picked up many times. As DNA, the CDR3 is TGTGCCAGCAGACGGACAGGTTCCTACGAGCAGTACGTC. Translating gives CASRRTGSYEQYV. The chain combines TRBV27 with TRBJ2-7; 7 nucleotides agree with TRBD1. Losses at the gene ends were 6 bases for V and 1 base for J; bases not matched to a gene: 3. The CDR3 is 13 residues long. Per the germline V gene, CDR1 is MNHEY and CDR2 is SMNVEV (reference sequence).

This clonotype was observed many times. The chain employs TRBV20-1 and TRBJ1-1, with 8 bases matching TRBD1. Germline-derived CDR1 and CDR2 are DFQATT and SNEGSKA (reference sequence). V shed 5 bases and J 1 base; nucleotides not matched to a gene: 6. The CDR3 has 14 residues. The CDR3 loop reads CSAGRTGKNTEAFF. For the CDR3, the DNA is TGCAGTGCTGGAAGGACAGGGAAGAACACTGAAGCTTTCTTT.